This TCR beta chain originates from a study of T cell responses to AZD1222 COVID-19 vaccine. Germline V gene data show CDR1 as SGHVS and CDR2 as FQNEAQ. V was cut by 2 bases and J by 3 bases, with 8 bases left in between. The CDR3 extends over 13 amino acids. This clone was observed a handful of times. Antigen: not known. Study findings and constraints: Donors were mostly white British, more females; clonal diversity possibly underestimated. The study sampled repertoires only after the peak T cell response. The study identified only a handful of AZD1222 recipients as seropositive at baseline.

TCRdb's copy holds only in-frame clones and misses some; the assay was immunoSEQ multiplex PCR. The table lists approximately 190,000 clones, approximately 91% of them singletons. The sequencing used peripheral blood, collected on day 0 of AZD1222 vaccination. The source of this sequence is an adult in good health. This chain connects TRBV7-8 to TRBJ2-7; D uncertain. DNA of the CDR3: TGTGCCAGCAGCTTAAAGAACAGCTACGAGCAGTACTTC. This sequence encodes CASSLKNSYEQYF.